Listed here are 32 T cell receptor beta chains from one sample, sequenced in a study of cytomegalovirus exposure and HLA in healthy donors. The PCR contained 60 Vbeta and 13 Jbeta primers. Here immunoSEQ multiplex PCR was the method, and the copy in TCRdb shows in-frame clones only, minus some. Of roughly 190,000 clones detected, 79% appear once; the ten largest clones hold under 3%. Sequencing input: PBMCs. The receptors were gathered from a woman aged 50 to 65 in good health and CMV-seronegative.

The chain links TRBV9 to TRBJ2-7; 7 nucleotides match TRBD2. The germline V gene has CDR1 SGDLS and CDR2 YYNGEE. The V and J ends lost 2 bases and 2 bases, in that order; junction bases with no gene match: 10. CDR3 size: 16 residues. CDR3 bases: TGTGCCAGCAGCGTGGGTGGCGGGGGAACTCCCTACGAGCAGTACTTC. The encoded protein is CASSVGGGGTPYEQYF. The whole variable domain, filled in from reference TRBV9 and TRBJ2-7, reads DSGVTQTPKHLITATGQRVTLRCSPRSGDLSVYWYQQSLDQGLQFLIQYYNGEERAKGNILERFSAQQFPDLHSELNLSSLELGDSALYFCASSVGGGGTPYEQYFGPGTRLTVT.

The chain combines TRBV5-1 with TRBJ2-5; 14 positions match TRBD2. Per germline, CDR1 SGHRS and CDR2 YFSETQ. Unmatched junction bases numbered 19, after V lost 4 bases and J lost 5 bases. There are 20 residues in the CDR3. The chain's CDR3 is CASSPKPPLTSGGEGETQYF. Here the CDR3 DNA reads TGCGCCAGCAGCCCCAAGCCACCCTTGACTAGCGGGGGGGAAGGGGAGACCCAGTACTTC.

There are a few counts of this clone. The chain combines TRBV6-5 with TRBJ2-7; D is possibly TRBD2 (5 bases). Germline V gene lookup returns CDR1 MNHEY and CDR2 SVGAGI. V was pared by 5 bases and J by 4 bases, with 15 bases between. This CDR3 comprises 14 residues. CDR3 sequence (DNA): TGTGCCAGCAGTCCGGACTCCCCACTATACGAGCAGTACTTC. Amino acids: CASSPDSPLYEQYF.

A few counts support this clone. The chain uses TRBV7-2 and TRBJ2-1; 7 bases map to TRBD1. The CDR3 covers 18 residues. After removal of 2 bases from V and 0 bases from J, the junction contained 10 bases not matched to a gene. CDR1 and CDR2 from the germline V gene are SGHTA and FQGNSA. The CDR3 DNA reads TGTGCCAGCAGCTTACCATCGACAGGGTTTAGCTCCTACAATGAGCAGTTCTTC. Its protein is CASSLPSTGFSSYNEQFF.

The chain's CDR3 is CASSGNDLAPNNEQFF. CDR3 DNA: TGTGCCAGCAGCGGAAACGACTTGGCCCCAAACAATGAGCAGTTCTTC. The chain is built from TRBV9 and TRBJ2-1; D unclear. The CDR3 covers 16 residues. Germline CDR1 SGDLS, CDR2 YYNGEE. V was pared by 3 bases and J by 5 bases, with 18 bases between.

V usage is TRBV30 and J usage is TRBJ2-7; TRBD1 matches at 11 bases. The CDR3 runs to 15 residues. The germline gives CDR1 GTSNPN, CDR2 SVGIG (reference sequence). J was trimmed by 2 bases and V by 2 bases; bases with no gene match: 5. DNA for the CDR3: TGTGCCTGGAGTCGAGGACAGGGGGCTCCCTACGAGCAGTACTTC. Translation gives CAWSRGQGAPYEQYF.

The chain recombines TRBV7-6 with TRBJ2-1, with a possible D match to TRBD2 (6 bases). V lost 1 base, J lost 6 bases, and 13 bases lay in between. Germline V CDR1 and CDR2: SGHVS, FNYEAQ. This CDR3 comprises 15 residues. CDR3 in amino acids: CASSLGVTRSNEQFF. CDR3 nucleotide sequence: TGTGCCAGCAGCTTAGGAGTGACTAGGTCCAATGAGCAGTTCTTC.

In DNA form, the CDR3 reads TGTGCCAGCAGCCACGGTTACGAGCAGTACTTC. This codes for CASSHGYEQYF. The V call is TRBV14, the J call TRBJ2-5; the D is unclear. Judging by the DNA end, TRBJ2-7 fits better; the J call may be wrong. This CDR3 is built from 11 residues. The V gene's germline CDR1 is SGHDN and CDR2 FVKESK.

This clone appeared a single time. V and J are TRBV2 and TRBJ2-5; TRBD2 matches 10 bases. TRBJ2-7 matches the DNA end more closely, so the J call is doubtful. The CDR3 has 13 amino acids. CDR1 and CDR2 from the germline V gene are SNHLY and FYNNEI. This CDR3 reads CARGASGSREQYF. The CDR3, as DNA: TGTGCCCGCGGGGCTAGCGGGAGTCGCGAGCAGTACTTC.

The chain has TRBV5-1 and TRBJ2-3, with 8 positions matching TRBD1. The germline V gene has CDR1 SGHRS and CDR2 YFSETQ. This CDR3 has 17 residues. After removal of 4 bases from V and 3 bases from J, the junction contained 13 bases not matched to a gene. The CDR3, as DNA: TGCGCCAGCAGCGCGCGGCCCGGGACAGGACTAACAGATACGCAGTATTTT. It encodes CASSARPGTGLTDTQYF.

This chain connects TRBV6-5 to TRBJ2-5; D is unresolved. This CDR3 has 12 amino acids. The germline V gene has CDR1 MNHEY and CDR2 SVGAGI. V gave up 11 bases and J gave up 6 bases, with 16 bases separating them. The CDR3 spells CAPKKPPKTQYF. In DNA form, the CDR3 reads TGTGCCCCTAAGAAGCCCCCCAAGACCCAGTACTTC.

In this sample, this clone turned up a few times. This chain links TRBV11-3 with TRBJ2-3, with 12 bases lining up with TRBD2. Germline loops: CDR1 SGHNT, CDR2 YENEEA. The trim removed 4 bases at V and 4 bases at J, leaving 0 bases unmatched. This CDR3 has 14 amino acids. CDR3 in amino acids: CASSSSGGADTQYF. The CDR3 DNA follows: TGTGCCAGCAGCTCTAGCGGGGGGGCAGATACGCAGTATTTT.

V usage is TRBV2 and J usage is TRBJ2-7; TRBD2 matches 11 bases. V was clipped by 3 bases and J by 7 bases; unmatched bases: 8. Germline values: CDR1 SNHLY, CDR2 FYNNEI. The CDR3 runs 15 residues. The CDR3 sequence: CASSEIAGGPREQYF. The CDR3 region has the DNA TGTGCCAGCAGTGAGATAGCGGGAGGGCCTCGGGAGCAGTACTTC.

The V and J genes are TRBV25-1 and TRBJ1-2; D possibly corresponds to TRBD1 (5 bases). Germline CDR1 and CDR2: MGHDK and SYGVNS. Trimming pared 3 bases from V and 0 bases from J, leaving 14 bases between. The CDR3 has 16 residues. CDR3 sequence (DNA): TGTGCCAGCAGTGATCTGGATCCAGGGCCTAACTATGGCTACACCTTC. It encodes CASSDLDPGPNYGYTF.

This rearrangement joins TRBV5-1 to TRBJ1-4; TRBD1 agrees at 9 bases. The germline CDR1 and CDR2 sequences are SGHRS and YFSETQ. The V and J ends lost 4 bases and 6 bases, in that order; junction bases with no gene match: 16. The CDR3 has 18 amino acids. For the CDR3, the DNA is TGCGCCAGCAGCACTTGGCACAGGGGGCAAGCGACTGATGAAAAACTGTTTTTT. It specifies CASSTWHRGQATDEKLFF.

In nucleotides, the CDR3 is TGTGCCAGCAGCCGGACAGGTCCTAACTATGGCTACACCTTC. It encodes CASSRTGPNYGYTF. V and J are TRBV6-5 and TRBJ1-2; TRBD1 matches at 7 bases. Trimming removed 6 bases from V and 0 bases from J; junction bases left unmatched: 4. Per the germline V gene, CDR1 is MNHEY and CDR2 is SVGAGI. CDR3 length: 14 residues.

The chain has TRBV7-7 and TRBJ2-5, with 9 bases lining up with TRBD2. This CDR3 is built from 16 residues. Germline lookup yields CDR1 SSHAT and CDR2 FNYEAQ (reference sequence). The trim removed 1 base at V and 4 bases at J, leaving 7 bases unmatched. The DNA of the CDR3 is TGTGCCAGCAGCTTAGGCTCAGGACTAGCGAGAGAGACCCAGTACTTC. Translation: CASSLGSGLARETQYF.

The chain has TRBV9 and TRBJ2-2, with 9 positions matching TRBD2. The germline V gene encodes CDR1 SGDLS and CDR2 YYNGEE. The CDR3 is 16 amino acids. With 3 bases clipped from V and 1 base from J, the junction kept 4 bases outside the gene matches. This CDR3 reads CASSGRLAVNTGELFF. CDR3 bases: TGTGCCAGCAGCGGAAGACTAGCGGTGAACACCGGGGAGCTGTTTTTT. Variable domain in full (rest from reference TRBV9 and TRBJ2-2): DSGVTQTPKHLITATGQRVTLRCSPRSGDLSVYWYQQSLDQGLQFLIQYYNGEERAKGNILERFSAQQFPDLHSELNLSSLELGDSALYFCASSGRLAVNTGELFFGEGSRLTVL.

The chain uses TRBV5-4 and TRBJ2-5; 7 nucleotides match TRBD1. The CDR3 runs 14 residues. With 4 bases clipped from V and 3 bases from J, the junction kept 6 bases outside the gene matches. Germline V gene lookup returns CDR1 SGHNT and CDR2 YYREEE (reference sequence). CDR3: CASSPDRAKETQYF. The CDR3 DNA follows: TGTGCCAGCAGCCCCGACAGGGCCAAAGAGACCCAGTACTTC. Variable domain in full (rest from reference TRBV5-4 and TRBJ2-5): ETGVTQSPTHLIKTRGQQVTLRCSSQSGHNTVSWYQQALGQGPQFIFQYYREEENGRGNFPPRFSGLQFPNYSSELNVNALELDDSALYLCASSPDRAKETQYFGPGTRLLVL.

CDR3 residues: CASATGPNNSPLHF. CDR3 DNA sequence: TGTGCCAGCGCGACAGGGCCCAATAATTCACCCCTCCACTTT. This chain links TRBV28 with TRBJ1-6; 7 positions agree with TRBD1. V was pared by 8 bases and J by 5 bases, with 6 bases of the junction left unmatched. Germline V gene lookup returns CDR1 MDHEN and CDR2 SYDVKM. This CDR3 spans 14 amino acids.

In its sample, this clone was seen a few times. The V gene is TRBV7-9, the J gene TRBJ1-2, with D perhaps matching TRBD1 (5 bases). V was trimmed by 9 bases and J by 4 bases, leaving 21 bases between them. The CDR3 covers 15 residues. Germline V gene lookup returns CDR1 SEHNR and CDR2 FQNEAQ (reference sequence). The CDR3 DNA is TGTGCCAGGACGGCCCTGGGCAGGGCAGGCTATGGCTACACCTTC. It encodes CARTALGRAGYGYTF.

Written as DNA, the CDR3 is TGTGCCAGCAGGGGGGACAGAGCCTATCCACCCCTCCACTTT. Its translation is CASRGDRAYPPLHF. The chain is built from TRBV6-1 and TRBJ1-6; TRBD1 agrees at 7 bases. V shed 6 bases, J shed 11 bases, and the junction held 10 bases outside the gene matches. CDR3 length: 14 residues. CDR1 and CDR2 (germline): MNHNS, SASEGT.

This clone was picked up one time. The chain recombines TRBV7-8 with TRBJ2-2; D is unclear. Trimming removed 5 bases at V and 7 bases at J, with 8 bases between. This CDR3 spans 12 amino acids. Germline V CDR1 and CDR2: SGHVS, FQNEAQ. CDR3 in DNA: TGTGCCAGCAGCCATTCCGGCGGGGAGCTGTTTTTT. Its protein product is CASSHSGGELFF.

Here the CDR3 reads CASSPFGGGTEAFF. CDR3 nucleotides: TGTGCCAGCAGTCCCTTCGGGGGAGGGACTGAAGCTTTCTTT. The chain combines TRBV25-1 with TRBJ1-1; possibly TRBD1 for D (5 bases). Between the trimmed V and J ends, which lost 5 bases and 5 bases, there was a span of 15 bases. The CDR3 sequence is 14 residues long. Germline loops: CDR1 MGHDK, CDR2 SYGVNS.

The table lists this clone with a count of one. The chain uses TRBV29-1 and TRBJ2-2; D is undetermined. Germline-derived CDR1 and CDR2 are SQVTM and ANQGSEA. V gave up 7 bases and J gave up 5 bases, with 11 bases separating them. CDR3 size: 12 residues. The CDR3 DNA reads TGCAGCGCTTTCTCCCCGACCGGGGAGCTGTTTTTT. Its translation: CSAFSPTGELFF.

The J gene is TRBJ1-3, the V gene TRBV2, with D possibly TRBD1 on 5 matching bases. This CDR3 comprises 14 residues. The germline V gene has CDR1 SNHLY and CDR2 FYNNEI. V was cut by 6 bases and J by 0 bases, with 9 bases left in between. CDR3 bases: TGTGCCAGCAGGACAGATCACTCTGGAAACACCATATATTTT. It codes for CASRTDHSGNTIYF.

J is TRBJ1-1 and V is TRBV11-2; D may be TRBD1 (5 bases). The V end was cut by 1 base, the J end by 1 base, with 10 bases between. In germline, CDR1 is SGHAT, CDR2 FQNNGV. The CDR3 runs to 15 residues. CDR3 in amino acids: CASSLVSGKNTEAFF. The CDR3 nucleotides read TGTGCCAGCAGCTTAGTGTCAGGGAAGAACACTGAAGCTTTCTTT. The full variable domain, rest sourced from reference TRBV11-2 and TRBJ1-1, is EAGVAQSPRYKIIEKRQSVAFWCNPISGHATLYWYQQILGQGPKLLIQFQNNGVVDDSQLPKDRFSAERLKGVDSTLKIQPAKLEDSAVYLCASSLVSGKNTEAFFGQGTRLTVV.

The genes are TRBV21-1 and TRBJ2-3; the table names TRBD1, a call not compared with the DNA. TRBV21-1 is a recognized pseudogene. The CDR3 contains 17 residues. CDR3 residues: CASSKGVQGRSTDTQYF. The CDR3 DNA sequence: TGTGCCAGCAGCAAAGGGGTACAGGGGAGAAGCACAGATACGCAGTATTTT.

Remarks on this clone: The junction and the germline gene differ at one end; a read error may be behind it. The chain couples TRBV7-9 to TRBJ1-1, with TRBD1 identical over 7 bases. Germline-derived CDR1 and CDR2 are SEHNR and FQNEAQ (reference sequence). The CDR3 length is 14 residues. The CDR3 loop reads CSSTDRDGNTEAFF. CDR3 DNA sequence: TGTTCCAGCACAGACAGGGATGGGAACACTGAAGCTTTCTTT.

V and J are TRBV4-3 and TRBJ1-1; D possibly corresponds to TRBD1 (6 bases). The CDR3 covers 14 residues. V dropped 0 bases and J dropped 5 bases, with 10 bases sitting between them. Looked up from germline, CDR1 is LGHNA and CDR2 is YSLEER. In DNA, the CDR3 is TGCGCCAGCAGCCAAGATACCAGGGGAACTGAAGCTTTCTTT. It yields the protein CASSQDTRGTEAFF.

This clone was seen more than once but under ten times. The CDR3 loop is CAISERQSMNTEAFF. CDR3 nucleotides: TGTGCCATCAGTGAAAGACAGTCAATGAACACTGAAGCTTTCTTT. The rearrangement uses TRBV10-3 and TRBJ1-1, with TRBD1 as a possible D gene (5 bases). The CDR3 length is 15 residues. Trimming stripped 3 bases from V and 0 bases from J, with 11 bases between. Germline V gives CDR1 ENHRY, CDR2 SYGVKD.

In its sample, this clone was seen a few times. The rearrangement uses TRBV6-4 and TRBJ1-5; 8 nucleotides match TRBD1. The CDR3 consists of 18 residues. The V segment lost 6 bases and the J segment 0 bases; nucleotides outside the gene matches: 13. Germline CDR1 is MRHNA and CDR2 is SNTAGT. CDR3 sequence: CASSSLGRGQGSNQPQHF. The CDR3 DNA sequence: TGTGCCAGCAGCTCCCTCGGGAGAGGACAGGGTAGCAATCAGCCCCAGCATTTT.